The 10 T cell receptor beta chains below were found in one sample sequenced in a study of T cell responses to AZD1222 COVID-19 vaccine. Assay used: immunoSEQ multiplex PCR; TCRdb lists only in-frame clones, some missing. The sample yields some 140,000 clones, approximately 92% seen once. Sequenced material: peripheral blood, taken 28 days after the second AZD1222 dose. The receptor set was obtained from an adult who received the AZD1222 COVID-19 vaccine.

The J gene is TRBJ1-2, the V gene TRBV13; D gene unclear. Trimming cost V 2 bases and J 8 bases, with 18 bases left between them. The CDR3 contains 15 residues. CDR1 PRHDT and CDR2 FYEKMQ come from the germline V gene (reference sequence). The CDR3 DNA follows: TGTGCCAGCAGCTTACTACCTGACGGCTCCAAGGGCTACACCTTC. Its translation is CASSLLPDGSKGYTF.

V and J are TRBV4-2 and TRBJ2-1; 7 bases agree with TRBD2. Germline lookup yields CDR1 LGHNA and CDR2 YNFKEQ. This CDR3 has 14 residues. V was clipped by 1 base and J by 7 bases; unmatched bases: 4. The CDR3 nucleotides are TGTGCCAGCAGCCAAGGACTAGCCCGGAATGAGCAGTTCTTC. Protein: CASSQGLARNEQFF.

The genes are TRBV2 and TRBJ2-5; a weak D match, TRBD2 (6 bases). Trimming shortened V by 3 bases and J by 3 bases, and 8 bases separated the two germline ends. CDR3 length equals 13 residues. Germline CDR1 is SNHLY and CDR2 is FYNNEI. This chain's CDR3 is CASSDGGKETQYF. CDR3 DNA sequence: TGTGCCAGCAGTGACGGGGGTAAAGAGACCCAGTACTTC.

The chain joins TRBV7-9 to TRBJ1-4; tentative D call: TRBD1 (6 bases). Germline V CDR1 and CDR2: SEHNR, FQNEAQ (reference sequence). This CDR3 comprises 13 residues. Deletions cut 2 bases from V and 8 bases from J, with 9 bases between. The CDR3 here is CASSLRGIEKLFF. Written as DNA, the CDR3 is TGTGCCAGCAGCTTAAGGGGGATCGAAAAACTGTTTTTT.

The chain carries TRBV12-5 and TRBJ1-1; D is perhaps TRBD1 (5 bases). V was trimmed by 5 bases and J by 11 bases, leaving 15 bases between them. The CDR3 runs 12 residues. Germline V gene data show CDR1 as LGHNT and CDR2 as FRNRAP. CDR3 bases: TGTGCTAGTGGTCAGGCGGCAGGGTCGGCTTTCTTT. The encoded protein is CASGQAAGSAFF.

The rearrangement links TRBV2 to TRBJ2-1, with D possibly called TRBD1 or TRBD2 (5 bases each). Trimming removed 8 bases at V and 8 bases at J, with 10 bases between. Germline V gives CDR1 SNHLY, CDR2 FYNNEI. The CDR3 totals 11 residues. The CDR3 nucleotides read TGTGCCAGCGGCAGGGAGTATGAGCAGTTCTTC. Translation: CASGREYEQFF.

This chain connects TRBV9 to TRBJ1-2; tentative D call: TRBD1 (6 bases). Trimming stripped 0 bases from V and 8 bases from J, with 17 bases between. This CDR3 contains 15 residues. Germline loops: CDR1 SGDLS, CDR2 YYNGEE. CDR3: CASSVALTGRYGYTF. Here the CDR3 DNA reads TGTGCCAGCAGCGTAGCTCTCACAGGGAGGTACGGCTACACCTTC.

The chain joins TRBV24-1 to TRBJ1-3; D might be TRBD1 (5 bases). Germline V lookup: CDR1 KGHDR, CDR2 SFDVKD. This CDR3 is 16 amino acids long. The germline V and J ends were trimmed by 7 bases and 3 bases, with 18 bases remaining between them. The CDR3 spells CATRPKGRSNGNTIYF. For the CDR3, the DNA is TGTGCCACCAGACCGAAGGGGAGGTCAAATGGAAACACCATATATTTT.

This clone appeared a single time. V usage is TRBV10-3 and J usage is TRBJ2-3; 7 bases map to TRBD1. In germline, CDR1 is ENHRY, CDR2 SYGVKD. V shed 10 bases and J 0 bases; nucleotides not matched to a gene: 4. The CDR3 runs 13 residues. CDR3 region: CASRQGSTDTQYF. The CDR3 DNA sequence: TGTGCCAGCAGACAGGGAAGCACAGATACGCAGTATTTT.

This clone was seen a handful of times. V and J are TRBV11-3 and TRBJ2-7; 8 bases are a match to TRBD1. The CDR3 covers 15 residues. V lost 2 bases, J lost 6 bases, and 9 bases stayed unmatched. Germline V lookup: CDR1 SGHNT, CDR2 YENEEA. CDR3 residues: CASSLFHYTGGEQYF. CDR3 DNA sequence: TGTGCCAGCAGCTTATTCCATTACACAGGGGGCGAGCAGTACTTC. Full variable domain (remainder filled in from reference TRBV11-3 and TRBJ2-7): EAGVVQSPRYKIIEKKQPVAFWCNPISGHNTLYWYLQNLGQGPELLIRYENEEAVDDSQLPKDRFSAERLKGVDSTLKIQPAELGDSAVYLCASSLFHYTGGEQYFGPGTRLTVT.